This note documents a single T cell receptor (beta chain) sequence. The authors' processing: Amplification of reference gene primers was used by the study to estimate nucleated cell counts. Sequenced by immunoSEQ multiplex PCR; TCRdb stores in-frame clones only, minus some. V, J and clone size are those of that table, while D and trimming were read from the DNA. The table has about 160,000 clones, 75% to 90% seen once; the top ten hold about 3.4%. CDR1 and CDR2 from the germline V gene are SGHRS and YFSETQ. The CDR3 runs 15 residues. The trim removed 0 bases at V and 3 bases at J, leaving 3 bases unmatched. All enrollees were about 18 to 95 years old and from fewer than 30 US areas. Donors of Cohort 3 who recovered were those that had two negative PCRs, clearance, or symptom resolution. The entry originates in a study of blood T cell repertoires in COVID-19. Study overall: From T cells, B-cell-depleted T cells, or PBMCs came the material, which was cDNA or gDNA.

Material for sequencing was PBMCs or T cells enriched from blood (not recorded which). The chain is built from TRBV5-1 and TRBJ2-1; 7 nucleotides line up with TRBD2. The sequence derives from an older woman who had recovered from COVID-19. The CDR3 reads CASSLAGGGYNEQFF. The CDR3 DNA sequence: TGCGCCAGCAGCTTGGCTGGGGGGGGCTACAATGAGCAGTTCTTC.